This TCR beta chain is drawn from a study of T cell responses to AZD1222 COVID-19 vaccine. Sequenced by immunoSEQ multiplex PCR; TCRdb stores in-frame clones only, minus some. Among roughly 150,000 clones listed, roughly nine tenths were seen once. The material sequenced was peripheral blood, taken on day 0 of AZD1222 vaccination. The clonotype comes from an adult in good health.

CDR3 sequence reads: CASSLGGTGYDPTGELFF. The CDR3 nucleotides are TGTGCCAGCAGCTTAGGAGGTACAGGTTACGATCCCACCGGGGAGCTGTTTTTT. This rearrangement joins TRBV7-2 to TRBJ2-2, with D possibly being TRBD1 (5 bases). The V and J ends lost 1 base and 4 bases respectively, with 19 bases between them. Germline CDR1 is SGHTA and CDR2 is FQGNSA. The CDR3 totals 18 residues.